This TCR beta chain appears in the sequencing data of a study of blood T cell repertoires in COVID-19. For the study at large: Donors in the United States, Italy and Spain gave samples during acute or convalescent COVID-19.

Sequencing was performed with immunoSEQ multiplex PCR; in TCRdb, only in-frame clones are kept and a portion is missing. The table includes roughly 92,000 clones, roughly 90% detected once. The CDR3 runs 14 residues. The ends were cut back, 5 bases at V and 2 bases at J, with 9 bases in the middle. CDR1 SNHLY and CDR2 FYNNEI come from the germline V gene. The sequencing input was peripheral blood. This chain connects TRBV2 to TRBJ2-2, with D possibly being TRBD1 (6 bases). The receptor was isolated from a woman aged 80 or over with active or convalescent COVID-19. CDR3 amino acids: CASSMDRNTGELFF. DNA of the CDR3: TGTGCCAGCAGTATGGACAGAAACACCGGGGAGCTGTTTTTT.